This T cell receptor beta chain was sequenced for a study of blood T cell repertoires in COVID-19. In the original analysis: It was from reference gene primer amplification that nucleated cell counts were estimated. Using immunoSEQ multiplex PCR, the repertoire was profiled, and TCRdb retains in-frame clones only, with some absent. V and J calls and clone size are copied from that table; D and trimming were computed from the DNA. The sample shows about 98,000 clones, approximately 86% of them seen only once. Trimming removed 3 bases at V and 0 bases at J, with 10 bases between. Germline V lookup: CDR1 ENHRY, CDR2 SYGVKD. The CDR3 runs 15 residues.

This TCR derives from a man aged 50-59 years with active or convalescent COVID-19. V and J are TRBV10-3 and TRBJ2-3, with TRBD2 as a possible D gene (6 bases). The material sequenced was peripheral blood. The CDR3 DNA sequence: TGTGCCATCAGTGACTCGCTAGCGAGCACAGATACGCAGTATTTT. Its translation is CAISDSLASTDTQYF.